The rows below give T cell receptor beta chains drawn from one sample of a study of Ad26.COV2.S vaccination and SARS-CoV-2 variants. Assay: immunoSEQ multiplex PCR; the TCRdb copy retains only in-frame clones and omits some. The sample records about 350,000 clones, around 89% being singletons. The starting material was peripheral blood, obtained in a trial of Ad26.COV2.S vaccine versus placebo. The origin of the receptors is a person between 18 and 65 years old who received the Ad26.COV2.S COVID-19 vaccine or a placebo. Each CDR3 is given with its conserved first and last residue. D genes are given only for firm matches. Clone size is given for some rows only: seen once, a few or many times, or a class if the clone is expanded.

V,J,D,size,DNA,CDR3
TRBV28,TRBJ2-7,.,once,TGTGCCAGCAGTATCAGGGACACTGCCTACGAGCAGTACTTC,CASSIRDTAYEQYF
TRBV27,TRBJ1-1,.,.,TGTGCCAGCACCCCCGCGGGGGTACAAGGTGAAGCTTTCTTT,CASTPAGVQGEAFF
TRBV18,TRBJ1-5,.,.,TGTGCCAGCTCATCAGGGTTCAATCAGCCCCAGCATTTT,CASSSGFNQPQHF
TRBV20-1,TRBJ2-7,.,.,TGCAGTGCTAGTTCGGACACCTCCTACGAGCAGTACTTC,CSASSDTSYEQYF
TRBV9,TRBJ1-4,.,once,TGTGCCAGCAGCGCAGGAGTGGCAACTAATGAAAAACTGTTTTTT,CASSAGVATNEKLFF
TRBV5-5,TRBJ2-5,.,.,TGTGCCAGCAGCTTGCGGCGGGGCTTGGAGACCCAGTACTTC,CASSLRRGLETQYF
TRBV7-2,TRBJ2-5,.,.,TGTGCCAGCAGCTTAGTAGCTGGAGGAGAGACCCAGTACTTC,CASSLVAGGETQYF
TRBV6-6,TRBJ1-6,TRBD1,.,TGTGCCAGCAGTTACATTCCGGGACAGGGAGATTCACCCCTCCACTTT,CASSYIPGQGDSPLHF
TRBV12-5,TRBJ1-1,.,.,TGTGCTAGTGGCCCGGCCTTTGGGGGACCCACTGAAGCTTTCTTT,CASGPAFGGPTEAFF
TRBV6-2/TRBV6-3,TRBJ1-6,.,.,TGTGCCAGCAGTTTCGCAGGGGCTAATTCACCCCTCCACTTT,CASSFAGANSPLHF
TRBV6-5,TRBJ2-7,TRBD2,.,TGTGCCAGCAGGGAGTGGGGGACTACCTACGAGCAGTACTTC,CASREWGTTYEQYF
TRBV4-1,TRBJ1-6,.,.,TGCGCCAGCAGCCGAGGCGAGGGGCCTCTTACTTCACCCCTCCACTTT,CASSRGEGPLTSPLHF
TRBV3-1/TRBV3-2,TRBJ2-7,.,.,TGTGCCAGCAGCCAAGACCCAACGAGCTCCTACGAGCAGTACTTC,CASSQDPTSSYEQYF
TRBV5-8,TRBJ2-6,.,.,TGTGCCAGCAGCTTGGAAATGGGTACCGGGGCCAACGTCCTGACTTTC,CASSLEMGTGANVLTF
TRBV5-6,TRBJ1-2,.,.,TGTGCCAGCAAAGACCGAGACAACCATGGCTACACCTTC,CASKDRDNHGYTF
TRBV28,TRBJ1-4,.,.,TGTGCCAGCCAGACGGGGGGGGCGCTTGGCGAAAAACTGTTTTTT,CASQTGGALGEKLFF
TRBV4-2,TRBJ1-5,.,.,TGTGCCAGCAGCAGGGAGACAGATAGCAATCAGCCCCAGCATTTT,CASSRETDSNQPQHF
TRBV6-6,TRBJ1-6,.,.,TGTGCCAGCAGTTACGGGGGAGGGGATTCACCCCTCCACTTT,CASSYGGGDSPLHF
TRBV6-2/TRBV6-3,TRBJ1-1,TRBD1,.,TGTGCCAGCAGTTTGGACAGGGGGGGGACTGAAGCTTTCTTT,CASSLDRGGTEAFF
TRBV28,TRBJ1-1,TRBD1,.,TGTGCCAGCAGTGACAGGGAAACTGAAGCTTTCTTT,CASSDRETEAFF
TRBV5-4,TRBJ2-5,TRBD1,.,TGTGCCAGCAGCGAGGAGACAGGGGGCCAAGAGACCCAGTACTTC,CASSEETGGQETQYF
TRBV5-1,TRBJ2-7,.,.,TGCGCCAGCAGCCGGGGGGGACAGGAGGACACCTACGAGCAGTACTTC,CASSRGGQEDTYEQYF
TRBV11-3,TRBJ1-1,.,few,TGTGCCAGCAGCTTAGCAGGGGAAGCTTTCTTT,CASSLAGEAFF
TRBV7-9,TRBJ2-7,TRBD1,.,TGTGCCAGCACCTCTGGACAGGATCTTTGGGAGCAGTACTTC,CASTSGQDLWEQYF
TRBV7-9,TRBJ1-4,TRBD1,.,TGTGCCAGCAGCCCACTGACAGGGAGCGTAGAAAAACTGTTTTTT,CASSPLTGSVEKLFF
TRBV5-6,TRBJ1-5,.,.,TGTGCCAGCAGCCCCTGGGGCAATCAGCCCCAGCATTTT,CASSPWGNQPQHF
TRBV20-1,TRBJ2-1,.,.,TGCAGTGCTAGATCCGACAATGAGCAGTTCTTC,CSARSDNEQFF
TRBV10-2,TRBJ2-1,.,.,TGCGCCAGCAACCGCGGGACCTACAATGAGCAGTTCTTC,CASNRGTYNEQFF
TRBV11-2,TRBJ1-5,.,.,TGTGCCAGCAGCTTTGGGAGCAATCAGCCCCAGCATTTT,CASSFGSNQPQHF
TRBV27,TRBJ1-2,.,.,TGTGCCAGCTCCCCTGACAGAGACTATGGCTACACCTTC,CASSPDRDYGYTF
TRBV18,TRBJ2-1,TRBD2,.,TGTGCCAGCTCACCACAAAAAGCCGGGACTAGCGGGAGGTTCTCCTACAATGAGCAGTTCTTC,CASSPQKAGTSGRFSYNEQFF
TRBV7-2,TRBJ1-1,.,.,TGTGCCAGCGGCGGACAGTTGAACACTGAAGCTTTCTTT,CASGGQLNTEAFF
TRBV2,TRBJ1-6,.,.,TGTGCCAGCAGTGAATTCCGGACCGCGAGTAATTCACCCCTCCACTTT,CASSEFRTASNSPLHF
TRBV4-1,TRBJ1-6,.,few,TGCGCCAGCAGCCAAGAGAACCGGGGAGAACTCCACTTT,CASSQENRGELHF
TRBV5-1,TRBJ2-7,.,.,TGCGCCAGCAGCCTTCGTAAGGGCTCCTACGAGCAGTACTTC,CASSLRKGSYEQYF
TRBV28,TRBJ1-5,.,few,TGTGCCAGCAGCTGGGCAGTACCTCAGCCCCAGCATTTT,CASSWAVPQPQHF
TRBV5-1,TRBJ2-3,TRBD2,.,TGCGCCAGCAGCACAAGCGGGAGCCGCACAGATACGCAGTATTTT,CASSTSGSRTDTQYF
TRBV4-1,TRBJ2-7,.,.,TGCGCCAGCAGCCTCCGGGACACGACATCCTACGAGCAGTACTTC,CASSLRDTTSYEQYF
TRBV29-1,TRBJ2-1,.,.,TGCAGCGTAGCTATCATCGGGGAAACCTCCCGGAGCTCCTACAATGAGCAGTTCTTC,CSVAIIGETSRSSYNEQFF
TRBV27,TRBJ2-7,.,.,TGTGCCAGCAGTTTCAGCAGGGGCGGCGAGCAGTACTTC,CASSFSRGGEQYF
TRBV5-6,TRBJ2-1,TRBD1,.,TGTGCCAGCAGCTCGGACAGGGGGCTTCGTTGGGATGAGCAGTTCTTC,CASSSDRGLRWDEQFF
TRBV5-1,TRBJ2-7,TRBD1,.,TGCGCCAGCAAACTCGGACAGGACTCCTACGAGCAGTACTTC,CASKLGQDSYEQYF